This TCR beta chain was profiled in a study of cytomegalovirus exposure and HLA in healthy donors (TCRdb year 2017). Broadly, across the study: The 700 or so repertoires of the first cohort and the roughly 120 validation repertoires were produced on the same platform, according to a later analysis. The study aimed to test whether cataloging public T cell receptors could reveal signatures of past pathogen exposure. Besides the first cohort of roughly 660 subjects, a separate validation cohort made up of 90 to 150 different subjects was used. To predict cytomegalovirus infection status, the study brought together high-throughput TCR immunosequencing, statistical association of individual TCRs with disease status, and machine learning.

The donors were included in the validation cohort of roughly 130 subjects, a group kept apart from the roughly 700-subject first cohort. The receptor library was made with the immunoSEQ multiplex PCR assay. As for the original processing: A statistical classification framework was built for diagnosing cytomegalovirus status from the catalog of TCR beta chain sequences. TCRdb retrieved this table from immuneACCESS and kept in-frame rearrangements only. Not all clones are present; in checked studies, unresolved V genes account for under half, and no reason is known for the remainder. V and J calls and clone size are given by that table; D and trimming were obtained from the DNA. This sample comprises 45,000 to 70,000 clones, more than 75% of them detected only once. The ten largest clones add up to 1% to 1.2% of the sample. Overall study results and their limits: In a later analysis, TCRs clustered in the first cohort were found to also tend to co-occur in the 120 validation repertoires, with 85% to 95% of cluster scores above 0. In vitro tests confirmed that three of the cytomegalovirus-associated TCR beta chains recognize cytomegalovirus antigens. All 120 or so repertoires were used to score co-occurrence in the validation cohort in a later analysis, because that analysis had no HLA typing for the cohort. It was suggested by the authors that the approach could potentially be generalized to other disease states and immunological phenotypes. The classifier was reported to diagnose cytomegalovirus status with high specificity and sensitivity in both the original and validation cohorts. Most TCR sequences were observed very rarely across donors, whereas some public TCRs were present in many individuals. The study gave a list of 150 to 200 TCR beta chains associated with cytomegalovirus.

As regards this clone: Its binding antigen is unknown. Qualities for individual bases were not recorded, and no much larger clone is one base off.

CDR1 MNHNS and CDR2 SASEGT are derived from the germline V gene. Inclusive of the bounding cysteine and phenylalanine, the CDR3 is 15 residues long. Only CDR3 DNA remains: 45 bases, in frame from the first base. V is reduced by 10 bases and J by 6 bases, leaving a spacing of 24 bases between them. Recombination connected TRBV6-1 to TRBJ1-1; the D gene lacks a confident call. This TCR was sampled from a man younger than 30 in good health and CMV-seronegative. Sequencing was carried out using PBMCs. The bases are TGTGCCACCTCCCACGACCCCAGCAGCGGGGCTGAAGCTTTCTTT. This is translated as CATSHDPSSGAEAFF.